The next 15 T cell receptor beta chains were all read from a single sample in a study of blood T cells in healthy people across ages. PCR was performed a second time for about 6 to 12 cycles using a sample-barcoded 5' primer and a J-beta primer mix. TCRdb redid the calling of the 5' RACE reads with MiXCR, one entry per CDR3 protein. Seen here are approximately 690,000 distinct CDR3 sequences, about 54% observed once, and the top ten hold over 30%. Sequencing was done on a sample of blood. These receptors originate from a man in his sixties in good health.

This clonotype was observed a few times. CDR3 in DNA: TGCGCCAGCAGCCTCCAGCCGGACAGCAACTATGGCTACACCTTC. This encodes CASSLQPDSNYGYTF. The gene calls are TRBV4-1 and TRBJ1-2; maybe TRBD1 (6 bases). The V and J ends lost 4 bases and 2 bases respectively, with 14 bases between them. The CDR3 is 15 residues long. In germline, CDR1 is MGHRA, CDR2 YSYEKL.

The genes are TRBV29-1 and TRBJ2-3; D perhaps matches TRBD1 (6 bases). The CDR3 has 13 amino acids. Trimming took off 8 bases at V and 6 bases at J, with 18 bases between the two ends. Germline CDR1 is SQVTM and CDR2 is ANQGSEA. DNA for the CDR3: TGCAGCAGCAGCCAGGGGTCAGGGGATACGCAGTATTTT. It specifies CSSSQGSGDTQYF.

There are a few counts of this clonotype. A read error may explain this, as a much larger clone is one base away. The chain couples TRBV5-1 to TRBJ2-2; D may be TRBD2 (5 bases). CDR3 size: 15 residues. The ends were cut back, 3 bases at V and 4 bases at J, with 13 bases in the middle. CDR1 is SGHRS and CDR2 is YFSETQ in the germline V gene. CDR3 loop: CASSWEKPSTGELFF. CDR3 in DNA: TGCGCCAGCAGCTGGGAGAAACCAAGCACCGGGGAGCTGTTTTTT.

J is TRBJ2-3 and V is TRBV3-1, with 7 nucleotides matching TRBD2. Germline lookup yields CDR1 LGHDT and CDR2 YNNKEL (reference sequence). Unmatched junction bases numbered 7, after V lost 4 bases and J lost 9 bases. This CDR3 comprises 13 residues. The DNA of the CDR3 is TGTGCCAGCAGCCCCTTCCAGCGGGGAACGCAGTATTTT. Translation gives CASSPFQRGTQYF.

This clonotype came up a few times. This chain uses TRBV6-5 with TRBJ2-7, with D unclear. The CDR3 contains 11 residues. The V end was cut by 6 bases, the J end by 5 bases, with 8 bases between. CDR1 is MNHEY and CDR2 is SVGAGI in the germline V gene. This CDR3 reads CASRSVNEQYF. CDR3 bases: TGTGCCAGCAGGAGTGTCAACGAGCAGTACTTC.

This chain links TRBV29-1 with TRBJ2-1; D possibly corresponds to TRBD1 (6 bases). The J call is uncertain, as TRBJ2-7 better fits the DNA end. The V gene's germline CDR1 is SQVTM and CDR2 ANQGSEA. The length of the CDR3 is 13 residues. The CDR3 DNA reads TGCAGCGTCGCGCTGACAGGAGCCTACGAGCAGTACTTC. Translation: CSVALTGAYEQYF.

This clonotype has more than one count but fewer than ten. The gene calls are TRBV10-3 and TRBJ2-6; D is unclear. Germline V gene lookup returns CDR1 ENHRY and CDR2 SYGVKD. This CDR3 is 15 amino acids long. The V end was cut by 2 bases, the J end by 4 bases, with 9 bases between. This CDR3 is CAISETGWGANVLTF. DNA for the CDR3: TGTGCCATCAGTGAGACGGGTTGGGGGGCCAACGTCCTGACTTTC.

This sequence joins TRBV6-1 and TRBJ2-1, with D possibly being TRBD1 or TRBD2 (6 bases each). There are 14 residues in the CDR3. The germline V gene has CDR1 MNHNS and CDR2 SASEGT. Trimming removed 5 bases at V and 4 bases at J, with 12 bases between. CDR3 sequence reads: CASSSVGGYNEQFF. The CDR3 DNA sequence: TGTGCCAGCAGTTCTGTAGGGGGGTACAATGAGCAGTTCTTC.

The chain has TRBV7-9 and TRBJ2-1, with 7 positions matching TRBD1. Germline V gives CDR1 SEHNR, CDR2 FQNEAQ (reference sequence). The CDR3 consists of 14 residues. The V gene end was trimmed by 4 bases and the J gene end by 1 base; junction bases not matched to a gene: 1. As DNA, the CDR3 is TGTGCCAGCAGCTCGACAGGGTCCTACAATGAGCAGTTCTTC. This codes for CASSSTGSYNEQFF.

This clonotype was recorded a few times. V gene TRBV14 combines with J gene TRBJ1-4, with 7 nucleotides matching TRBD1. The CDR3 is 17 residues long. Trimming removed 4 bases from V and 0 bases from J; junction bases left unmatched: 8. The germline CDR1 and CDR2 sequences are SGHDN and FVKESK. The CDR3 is CASSRTGDLATNEKLFF. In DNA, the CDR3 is TGTGCCAGCAGCCGGACAGGCGATCTAGCAACTAATGAAAAACTGTTTTTT.

The DNA of the CDR3 is TGTGCCAGCAGCCAAGCCCGTGGGACAGGGGTGGAGACCCAGTACTTC. Its protein product is CASSQARGTGVETQYF. The J gene is TRBJ2-5, the V gene TRBV14; 10 nucleotides align to TRBD1. With 1 base clipped from V and 5 bases from J, the junction kept 7 bases outside the gene matches. CDR1 is SGHDN and CDR2 is FVKESK in the germline V gene. The CDR3 spans 16 residues. Filled out from reference TRBV14 and TRBJ2-5, the complete variable domain reads EAGVTQFPSHSVIEKGQTVTLRCDPISGHDNLYWYRRVMGKEIKFLLHFVKESKQDESGMPNNRFLAERTGGTYSTLKVQPAELEDSGVYFCASSQARGTGVETQYFGPGTRLLVL.

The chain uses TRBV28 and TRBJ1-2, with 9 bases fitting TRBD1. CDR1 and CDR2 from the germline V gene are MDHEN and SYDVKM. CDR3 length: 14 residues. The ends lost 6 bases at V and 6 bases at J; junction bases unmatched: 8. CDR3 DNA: TGTGCCAGCAGACTCCTCGGGACAGGGCATGGCTACACCTTC. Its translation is CASRLLGTGHGYTF.

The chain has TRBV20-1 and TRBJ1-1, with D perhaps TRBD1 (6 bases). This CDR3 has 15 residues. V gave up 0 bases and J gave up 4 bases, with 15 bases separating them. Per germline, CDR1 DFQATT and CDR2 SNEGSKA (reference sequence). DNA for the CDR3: TGCAGTGCTAGAGATCCCACCACAGGGTCCACTGAAGCTTTCTTT. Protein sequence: CSARDPTTGSTEAFF.

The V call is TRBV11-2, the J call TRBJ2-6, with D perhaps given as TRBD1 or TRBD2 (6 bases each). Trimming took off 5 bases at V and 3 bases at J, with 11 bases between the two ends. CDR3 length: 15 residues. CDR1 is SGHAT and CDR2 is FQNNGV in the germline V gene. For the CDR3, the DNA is TGTGCCAGCAGCACACAGGGACTTGGGGCCAACGTCCTGACTTTC. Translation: CASSTQGLGANVLTF.

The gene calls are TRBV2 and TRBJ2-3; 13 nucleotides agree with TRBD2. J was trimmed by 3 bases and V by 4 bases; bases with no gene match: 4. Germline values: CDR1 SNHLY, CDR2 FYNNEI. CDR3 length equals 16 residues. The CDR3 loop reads CASSVSLAGGTDTQYF. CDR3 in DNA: TGTGCCAGCAGTGTCTCACTAGCGGGGGGGACAGATACGCAGTATTTT.